The 20 T cell receptor beta chains given below trace back to one sample, sequenced in a study of cytomegalovirus exposure and HLA in healthy donors. This PCR relied on a set of 60 Vbeta primers and 13 Jbeta primers. Assay used: immunoSEQ multiplex PCR; TCRdb lists only in-frame clones, some missing. The sample carries about 170,000 clones, 62% recorded once. What was sequenced was PBMCs. The receptor set was obtained from a man aged 40-55 years in good health and CMV-seronegative.

This clone was seen a few times. CDR3 loop: CASSLGWTSGRGTDTQYF. The CDR3 DNA sequence: TGTGCCAGCAGCTTAGGGTGGACTAGCGGGAGGGGCACAGATACGCAGTATTTT. The genes are TRBV7-2 and TRBJ2-3; 15 bases are a match to TRBD2. This CDR3 is built from 18 residues. Germline V lookup: CDR1 SGHTA, CDR2 FQGNSA. Trimming took 1 base from V and 1 from J; bases not matched to a gene: 3.

The chain couples TRBV6-5 to TRBJ1-2; 7 bases are shared with TRBD1. Germline values: CDR1 MNHEY, CDR2 SVGAGI. This CDR3 spans 15 amino acids. V gave up 6 bases and J gave up 0 bases; unmatched junction bases: 7. The CDR3 spells CASRRLGQTNYGYTF. The CDR3 region has the DNA TGTGCCAGCAGGCGTCTGGGACAGACTAACTATGGCTACACCTTC.

J is TRBJ2-7 and V is TRBV7-2, with D possibly TRBD1 on 6 matching bases. There are 16 residues in the CDR3. CDR1 is SGHTA and CDR2 is FQGNSA in the germline V gene. V dropped 5 bases and J dropped 0 bases, with 17 bases sitting between them. The DNA of the CDR3 is TGTGCCAGCAGCCGACAGGTCGGAGGAAACTCCTACGAGCAGTACTTC. This encodes CASSRQVGGNSYEQYF.

The chain uses TRBV6-5 and TRBJ1-5; D call uncertain. V was pared by 6 bases and J by 0 bases, with 9 bases between. The V gene's germline CDR1 is MNHEY and CDR2 SVGAGI. There are 14 residues in the CDR3. CDR3 amino acids: CASRDSFSNQPQHF. The CDR3 nucleotides read TGTGCCAGCAGGGACTCTTTTAGCAATCAGCCCCAGCATTTT.

The chain carries TRBV30 and TRBJ2-1; the D gene is possibly TRBD2 (5 bases). V lost 5 bases to trimming and J lost 3 bases, with 5 bases between them. CDR3 length equals 11 residues. Germline lookup yields CDR1 GTSNPN and CDR2 SVGIG (reference sequence). CDR3 loop: CAWGSYNEQFF. The CDR3 DNA reads as TGTGCCTGGGGGAGCTACAATGAGCAGTTCTTC.

This clone was observed a single time. V and J are TRBV29-1 and TRBJ2-1; tentative D call: TRBD2 (6 bases). V was pared by 6 bases and J by 0 bases, with 15 bases between. Germline CDR1 reads SQVTM; CDR2 reads ANQGSEA. The CDR3 loop spans 15 amino acids. The CDR3 spells CSVAYSGFSYNEQFF. The CDR3 DNA reads as TGCAGCGTCGCGTATAGCGGCTTCTCCTACAATGAGCAGTTCTTC.

V usage is TRBV2 and J usage is TRBJ2-7; 13 nucleotides match TRBD2. V lost 7 bases, J lost 2 bases, and 2 bases stayed unmatched. The CDR3 is 14 amino acids. Germline CDR1 and CDR2: SNHLY and FYNNEI. The DNA of the CDR3 is TGTGCCAGCAAAGGACTAGCGGGAGCCTACGAGCAGTACTTC. Encoded protein: CASKGLAGAYEQYF. Using reference TRBV2 and TRBJ2-7 for the parts outside the CDR3, the full variable domain is EPEVTQTPSHQVTQMGQEVILRCVPISNHLYFYWYRQILGQKVEFLVSFYNNEISEKSEIFDDQFSVERPDGSNFTLKIRSTKLEDSAMYFCASKGLAGAYEQYFGPGTRLTVT.

This clone appeared once. The chain uses TRBV5-7 and TRBJ2-7; no firm D call. TRBV5-7 is an open reading frame whose function is uncertain. Between the trimmed V and J ends, which lost 2 bases and 9 bases, there was a span of 6 bases. This CDR3 has 10 residues. The CDR3 loop is CASSFFGQYF. CDR3 nucleotides: TGTGCCAGCAGCTTTTTCGGGCAGTACTTC.

This clone showed up just a few times. The V and J genes are TRBV9 and TRBJ1-5; no definite D call. CDR3 length: 14 amino acids. With 0 bases removed from V and 3 bases from J, the gap between germline ends came to 7 bases. Germline V lookup: CDR1 SGDLS, CDR2 YYNGEE. The CDR3 here is CASSVGAFNQPQHF. The CDR3 nucleotides read TGTGCCAGCAGCGTAGGGGCCTTCAATCAGCCCCAGCATTTT.

This chain joins TRBV7-2 and TRBJ2-2, with D unresolved. The CDR3 totals 16 residues. Germline V CDR1 and CDR2: SGHTA, FQGNSA. V was cut by 1 base and J by 0 bases, with 9 bases left in between. This CDR3 reads CASSLGPVSNTGELFF. Here the CDR3 DNA reads TGTGCCAGCAGCTTAGGGCCCGTTTCGAACACCGGGGAGCTGTTTTTT.

The CDR3 sequence: CASSDIRDRAYARGNTIYF. DNA of the CDR3: TGTGCCAGCAGCGACATCCGGGACAGGGCTTACGCGAGGGGAAACACCATATATTTT. The chain couples TRBV7-2 to TRBJ1-3, with 9 nucleotides matching TRBD1. The CDR3 sequence is 19 residues long. With 5 bases clipped from V and 4 bases from J, the junction kept 18 bases outside the gene matches. CDR1 is SGHTA, CDR2 FQGNSA, per germline.

This rearrangement joins TRBV6-5 to TRBJ1-5; a possible D gene is TRBD1 (6 bases). The germline V gene has CDR1 MNHEY and CDR2 SVGAGI. Trimming pared 4 bases from V and 1 base from J, leaving 8 bases between. The CDR3 consists of 14 residues. CDR3 residues: CASSSTGSNQPQHF. The CDR3 coding sequence is TGTGCCAGCAGTTCTACAGGGAGCAATCAGCCCCAGCATTTT.

The chain uses TRBV2 and TRBJ2-7; the D gene is possibly TRBD2 (5 bases). In germline, CDR1 is SNHLY, CDR2 FYNNEI. The CDR3 is 13 amino acids. The ends were cut back, 4 bases at V and 6 bases at J, with 13 bases in the middle. CDR3 loop: CASSVVAGIEQYF. The CDR3 region has the DNA TGTGCCAGCAGTGTTGTTGCCGGGATCGAGCAGTACTTC.

The chain couples TRBV5-4 to TRBJ2-5; 7 positions agree with TRBD2. The J call may not be correct, given that the DNA end is closer to TRBJ2-7. This CDR3 contains 16 residues. Looked up from germline, CDR1 is SGHNT and CDR2 is YYREEE (reference sequence). The CDR3 sequence is CASSRAGRADSYEQYF. The CDR3 nucleotides read TGTGCCAGCAGCCGTGCGGGGAGGGCAGACTCCTACGAGCAGTACTTC.

The chain recombines TRBV7-8 with TRBJ2-7; 7 bases fit TRBD2. Germline V gives CDR1 SGHVS, CDR2 FQNEAQ. Trimming took 5 bases from V and 6 from J; bases not matched to a gene: 4. There are 12 residues in the CDR3. CDR3 coding DNA: TGTGCCAGCAGCCGACTAGCCCCCGAGCAGTACTTC. Protein sequence: CASSRLAPEQYF.

The CDR3, as DNA: TGTGCCAGCAGCTTAGGTCCGGGACTAGAGGCCGGGGAGCTGTTTTTT. Protein product: CASSLGPGLEAGELFF. The chain joins TRBV7-2 to TRBJ2-2, with TRBD2 matching 8 bases. Trimming removed 1 base from V and 6 bases from J; junction bases left unmatched: 7. The CDR3 extends over 16 amino acids. Germline loops: CDR1 SGHTA, CDR2 FQGNSA.

About this clone itself: A junction end diverges from the germline sequence, so it may reflect a read error. The chain uses TRBV7-9 and TRBJ2-3, with a tentative D call TRBD2 (6 bases). This CDR3 comprises 14 residues. Germline V gene lookup returns CDR1 SEHNR and CDR2 FQNEAQ (reference sequence). The CDR3 region has the DNA TGTTCCAGCAGCGTTAGCGGAAACACAGATACGCAGTATTTT. Its protein product is CSSSVSGNTDTQYF.

The chain is built from TRBV5-5 and TRBJ1-2; TRBD1 matches at 7 bases. The germline V gene has CDR1 SGHKS and CDR2 YYEKEE (reference sequence). Losses at the gene ends were 4 bases for V and 2 bases for J; bases not matched to a gene: 11. There are 16 residues in the CDR3. The CDR3 sequence: CASSNIRTGENYGYTF. In DNA, the CDR3 is TGTGCCAGCAGCAATATCCGGACAGGAGAAAACTATGGCTACACCTTC.

The chain has TRBV13 and TRBJ2-2, with 11 bases aligning to TRBD2. Germline V CDR1 and CDR2: PRHDT, FYEKMQ (reference sequence). CDR3 length equals 15 residues. The trim removed 5 bases at V and 8 bases at J, leaving 7 bases unmatched. The CDR3 protein is CASSTRTSGLGELFF. The CDR3 bases are TGTGCCAGCAGCACTCGGACTAGCGGGTTAGGGGAGCTGTTTTTT. Complete variable domain (other parts from reference TRBV13 and TRBJ2-2): AAGVIQSPRHLIKEKRETATLKCYPIPRHDTVYWYQQGPGQDPQFLISFYEKMQSDKGSIPDRFSAQQFSDYHSELNMSSLELGDSALYFCASSTRTSGLGELFFGEGSRLTVL.

This rearrangement joins TRBV9 to TRBJ2-7; 8 positions agree with TRBD2. Germline CDR1 reads SGDLS; CDR2 reads YYNGEE. The CDR3 runs 15 residues. Trimming cost V 0 bases and J 6 bases; bases outside gene matches: 8. The CDR3 spells CASSVGDGGAGEQYF. CDR3 in DNA: TGTGCCAGCAGCGTAGGTGACGGGGGGGCGGGCGAGCAGTACTTC. Full variable domain (missing parts from reference TRBV9 and TRBJ2-7): DSGVTQTPKHLITATGQRVTLRCSPRSGDLSVYWYQQSLDQGLQFLIQYYNGEERAKGNILERFSAQQFPDLHSELNLSSLELGDSALYFCASSVGDGGAGEQYFGPGTRLTVT.